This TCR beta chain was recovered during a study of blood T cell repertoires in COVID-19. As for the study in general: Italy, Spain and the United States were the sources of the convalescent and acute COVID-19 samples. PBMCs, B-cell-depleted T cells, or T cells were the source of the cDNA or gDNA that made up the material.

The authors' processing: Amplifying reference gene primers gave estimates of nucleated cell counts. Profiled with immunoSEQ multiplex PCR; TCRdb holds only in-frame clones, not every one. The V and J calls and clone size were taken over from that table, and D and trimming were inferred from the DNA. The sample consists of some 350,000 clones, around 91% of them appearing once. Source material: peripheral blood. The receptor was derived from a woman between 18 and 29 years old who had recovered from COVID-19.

This chain's CDR3 is CASGNRGIGGTGELFF. DNA for the CDR3: TGTGCCAGCGGCAACAGGGGGATCGGGGGCACCGGGGAGCTGTTTTTT. V usage is TRBV6-6 and J usage is TRBJ2-2; TRBD1 agrees at 8 bases. Losses at the gene ends were 8 bases for V and 4 bases for J; bases not matched to a gene: 12. This CDR3 contains 16 residues. CDR1 and CDR2 (germline): MNHNY, SVGAGI (reference sequence).